This T cell receptor (beta chain) was sequenced during a study of patients and donors after allogeneic stem cell transplantation. This CDR3 is 19 amino acids long. The germline CDR1 and CDR2 sequences are ENHRY and SYGVKD. Trimming cost V 4 bases and J 2 bases, with 23 bases left between them. TCRdb recomputed calls from the RT-PCR reads with MiXCR, one row per CDR3 protein. Of approximately 410,000 distinct CDR3 sequences listed, 16% are singletons. The TCR was taken from a human donor who was either an allogeneic HSCT recipient or a stem cell or donor lymphocyte infusion donor (not recorded which). It is not recorded whose cells these are; they may come from a transplant donor. The sample was blood, either unsorted or a sorted T cell fraction (not recorded which). J is TRBJ2-2 and V is TRBV10-3; a weak D match, TRBD2 (6 bases). CDR3 residues: CAISGKMLSSAANTGELFF. In DNA, the CDR3 is TGTGCCATCAGTGGGAAAATGTTATCTAGCGCAGCAAACACCGGGGAGCTGTTTTTT.